This T cell receptor (beta chain) was retrieved from a study of blood T cell repertoires in COVID-19. V was trimmed by 7 bases and J by 1 base, leaving 9 bases between them. The CDR3 loop spans 12 amino acids. Germline values: CDR1 SQVTM, CDR2 ANQGSEA. Under the authors' procedure: It was from reference gene primer amplification that nucleated cell counts were estimated. Method: immunoSEQ multiplex PCR; TCRdb's copy keeps in-frame clones and lacks some. D and trimming were read from the DNA, whereas the V and J calls and clone size are those reported in that table. The profile covers roughly 99,000 clones, with more than 70% appearing a single time and approximately 4.4% taken by the ten largest.

Sequencing was carried out using peripheral blood. The TCR originated in a human donor in a cohort sampled during active COVID-19. V gene TRBV29-1 combines with J gene TRBJ2-3; D may correspond to TRBD1 or TRBD2 (5 bases each). The CDR3 DNA sequence: TGCAGCGGGGGACGGGGCACAGATACGCAGTATTTT. Translation: CSGGRGTDTQYF.